The clone carrying this TCR beta chain has a count of ten or more. TCRdb re-analysed the multiplex PCR reads in MiXCR, keeping a single row per CDR3 protein. Among some 120,000 distinct CDR3 sequences listed, 15% to 20% were seen once. Axillary draining lymph nodes of breast cancer patients supplied the node samples. These data are taken from a study of breast tumors, draining lymph nodes, adjacent tissues. The sequencing sample was made of axillary lymph node tissue. The TCR originated in a female donor with breast cancer. Some clones in this sample may be carry-over from other donors' samples.

CDR3 nucleotides: TGTGCCAGCAGCAGCTTGACTAGCGGGGGGCGCCAAGAGACCCAGTACTTC. Protein: CASSSLTSGGRQETQYF. The chain links TRBV7-9 to TRBJ2-5; TRBD2 matches at 13 bases. J lost 1 base, V lost 5 bases, and 7 bases had no gene match. This CDR3 contains 17 residues. Germline loops: CDR1 SEHNR, CDR2 FQNEAQ (reference sequence).